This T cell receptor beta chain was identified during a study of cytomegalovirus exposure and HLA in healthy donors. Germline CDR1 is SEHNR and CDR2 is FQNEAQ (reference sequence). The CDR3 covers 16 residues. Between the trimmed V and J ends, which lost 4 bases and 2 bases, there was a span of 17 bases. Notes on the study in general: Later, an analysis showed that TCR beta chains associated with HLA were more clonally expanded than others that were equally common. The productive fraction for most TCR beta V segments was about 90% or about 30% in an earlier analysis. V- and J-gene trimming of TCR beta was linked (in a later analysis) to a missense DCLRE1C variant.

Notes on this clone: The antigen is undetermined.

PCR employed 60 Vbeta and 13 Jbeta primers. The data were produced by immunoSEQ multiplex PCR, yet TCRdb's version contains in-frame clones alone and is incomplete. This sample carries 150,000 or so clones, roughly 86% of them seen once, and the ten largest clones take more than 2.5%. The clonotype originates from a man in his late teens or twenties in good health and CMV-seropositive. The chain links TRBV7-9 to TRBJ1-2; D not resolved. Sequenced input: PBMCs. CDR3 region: CASSSFFYSLNYGYTF. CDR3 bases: TGTGCCAGCAGCTCCTTTTTTTACAGCTTGAACTATGGCTACACCTTC.